These 3 T cell receptor beta chains originate from one sample sequenced in a study of Ad26.COV2.S vaccination and SARS-CoV-2 variants. Treatment here: around 19 received Ad26.COV2.S at low or high dose, single or two shots; about 5 received placebo; per-sample allocation not given. Sampling took place 63 days after the first vaccine or placebo injection. This table comes from immunoSEQ multiplex PCR, and its TCRdb copy is limited to in-frame clones, with some not included. In the table there are about 350,000 clones, approximately 84% of which are singletons. Specimen: peripheral blood, collected in a trial of Ad26.COV2.S vaccine versus placebo. The receptors derive from a person between 18 and 59 years old who received the Ad26.COV2.S COVID-19 vaccine or a placebo.

The J gene is TRBJ2-7, the V gene TRBV7-2; a weak D match, TRBD2 (6 bases). V shed 0 bases and J shed 0 bases, with 9 bases lying between them. CDR1 SGHTA and CDR2 FQGNSA come from the germline V gene. CDR3 size: 15 residues. The CDR3, as DNA: TGTGCCAGCAGCTTAGCCCCGGGACTCTCCTACGAGCAGTACTTC. Protein product: CASSLAPGLSYEQYF.

CDR3 sequence (DNA): TGCGCCAGCAGCTTAGATAAGGGACGAACCTCGAACACCGGGGAGCTGTTTTTT. This codes for CASSLDKGRTSNTGELFF. The rearrangement joins TRBV5-1 to TRBJ2-2; D is possibly TRBD1 or TRBD2 (5 bases each). The CDR3 length is 18 residues. Germline assignment: CDR1 SGHRS and CDR2 YFSETQ. Between the trimmed V and J ends, which lost 2 bases and 0 bases, there was a span of 17 bases.

The rearrangement links TRBV19 to TRBJ2-1; no clear D. CDR3 length: 16 residues. Per germline, CDR1 LNHDA and CDR2 SQIVND (reference sequence). V was cut by 7 bases and J by 0 bases, with 16 bases left in between. The CDR3, as DNA: TGTGCCAGTACCGCTAGGGCTCAGAGCTCCTACAATGAGCAGTTCTTC. It encodes CASTARAQSSYNEQFF.